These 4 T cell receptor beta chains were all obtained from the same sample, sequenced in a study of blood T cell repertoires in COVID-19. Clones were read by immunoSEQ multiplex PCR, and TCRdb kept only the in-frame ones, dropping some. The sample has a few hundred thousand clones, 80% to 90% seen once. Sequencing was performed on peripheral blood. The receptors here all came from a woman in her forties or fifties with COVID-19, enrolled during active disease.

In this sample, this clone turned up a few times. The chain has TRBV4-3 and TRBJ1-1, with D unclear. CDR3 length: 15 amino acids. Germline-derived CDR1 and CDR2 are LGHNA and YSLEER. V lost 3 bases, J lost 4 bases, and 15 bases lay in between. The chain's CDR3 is CASSQALFPGTEAFF. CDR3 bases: TGCGCCAGCAGCCAGGCACTCTTCCCAGGCACTGAAGCTTTCTTT.

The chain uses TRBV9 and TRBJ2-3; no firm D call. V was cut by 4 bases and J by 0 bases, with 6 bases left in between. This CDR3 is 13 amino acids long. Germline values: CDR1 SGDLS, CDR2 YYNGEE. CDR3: CASSPPSTDTQYF. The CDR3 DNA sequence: TGTGCCAGCAGCCCCCCTAGCACAGATACGCAGTATTTT.

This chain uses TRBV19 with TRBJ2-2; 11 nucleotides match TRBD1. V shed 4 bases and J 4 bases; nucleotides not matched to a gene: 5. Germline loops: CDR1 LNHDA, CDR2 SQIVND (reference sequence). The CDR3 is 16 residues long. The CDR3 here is CASSTPGTGGTGELFF. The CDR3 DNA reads TGTGCCAGTAGTACCCCCGGGACAGGGGGCACCGGGGAGCTGTTTTTT.

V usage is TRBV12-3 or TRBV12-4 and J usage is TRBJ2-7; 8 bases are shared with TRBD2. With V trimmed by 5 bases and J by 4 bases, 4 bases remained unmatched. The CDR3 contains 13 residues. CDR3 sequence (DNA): TGTGCCAGCAGTCCTAGCGGGCGGTACGAGCAGTACTTC. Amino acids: CASSPSGRYEQYF.